This TCR beta chain was retrieved from a study of patients and donors after allogeneic stem cell transplantation (dated by TCRdb to 2019 to 2021). The library relied on RT-PCR. The instrument given in TCRdb is NextSeq 550. TCRdb's own reprocessing of the public reads used fastp at Q25 and MiXCR and kept productive beta chains. Every CDR3 protein is listed once, alongside the most common genes and DNA of its rows. This sample holds about 960,000 distinct CDR3 sequences; approximately 18% were observed only once. The ten biggest clones cover 5% to 6.5% of the sample. This clonotype was seen a few times. It has no known antigen specificity. The input lacks base qualities; no much larger clone sits a single base away. The CDR3 spans 15 residues, from the cysteine through the phenylalanine. Only the CDR3 DNA is retained, 45 bases long and in frame from the first base. Cut back by 0 bases and 2 bases, the V and J ends lie 12 bases apart. CDR1 SGHRS and CDR2 YFSETQ were looked up in the germline V gene.

The sample was blood, either unsorted or a sorted T cell fraction (not recorded which). The rearranged segments are TRBV5-1 and TRBJ2-7; no D gene can be assigned with confidence. The sequence was obtained from a human donor who was either an allogeneic HSCT recipient or a stem cell or donor lymphocyte infusion donor (not recorded which). It is not recorded whose cells these are; they may come from a transplant donor. The DNA sequence reads TGCGCCAGCAGCTTGGCTGCCAGGCGGACCTACGAGCAGTACTTC. It encodes CASSLAARRTYEQYF.